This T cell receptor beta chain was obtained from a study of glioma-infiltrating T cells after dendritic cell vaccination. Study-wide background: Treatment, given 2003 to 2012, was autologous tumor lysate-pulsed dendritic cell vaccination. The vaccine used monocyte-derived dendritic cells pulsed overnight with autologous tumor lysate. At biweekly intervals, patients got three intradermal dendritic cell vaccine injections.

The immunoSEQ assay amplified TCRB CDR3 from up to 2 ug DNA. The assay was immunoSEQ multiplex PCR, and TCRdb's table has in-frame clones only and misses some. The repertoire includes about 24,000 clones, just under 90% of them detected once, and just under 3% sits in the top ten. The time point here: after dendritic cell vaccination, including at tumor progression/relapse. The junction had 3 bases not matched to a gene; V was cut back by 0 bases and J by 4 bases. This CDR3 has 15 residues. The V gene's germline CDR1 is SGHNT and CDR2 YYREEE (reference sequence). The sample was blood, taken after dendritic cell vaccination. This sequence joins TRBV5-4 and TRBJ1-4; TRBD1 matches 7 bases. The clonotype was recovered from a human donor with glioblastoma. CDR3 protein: CASSLAGTVNEKLFF. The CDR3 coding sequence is TGTGCCAGCAGCTTGGCGGGGACAGTTAATGAAAAACTGTTTTTT.